Here is one T cell receptor (beta chain) with its context. This same CDR3 is encoded by further DNA sequences in the sample. This specimen belongs to a study of shared clonotypes between healthy human individuals. The length of the CDR3 is 14 residues. V was cut by 0 bases and J by 0 bases, with 6 bases left in between. In germline, CDR1 is SGHTA, CDR2 FQGNSA. Positively selected for CCR7, the CD45RO-negative cells used as naive CD8 cells excluded terminally differentiated effector memory CD45RA+ cells. The deep-level immunoSEQ assay was used. Here immunoSEQ multiplex PCR was the method, and the copy in TCRdb shows in-frame clones only, minus some. The table includes around 1,900,000 clones, 85% to 95% detected once.

The sample comprised naive CD8+ T cells from PBMCs. The chain has TRBV7-2 and TRBJ2-7; D is possibly TRBD1 or TRBD2 (5 bases each). The sequence came from a man between 18 and 29 years old in good health. Some clones in this sample may be carry-over from other donors' samples. The CDR3 nucleotides read TGTGCCAGCAGCTTAGCGGGGGACTCCTACGAGCAGTACTTC. Its translation: CASSLAGDSYEQYF.